The source of this T cell receptor (beta chain) is a study of T cells of healthy individuals. TCRdb itself ran the 5' RACE reads through MiXCR, one entry per CDR3 protein. Of nearly 100,000 distinct CDR3 sequences in the sample, 17% were seen once. The ends lost 6 bases at V and 4 bases at J; junction bases unmatched: 9. CDR1 is MNHEY, CDR2 SVGEGT, per germline. The length of the CDR3 is 15 residues. This clonotype has at least ten counts. The chain links TRBV6-2 or TRBV6-3 to TRBJ2-1; 7 positions agree with TRBD1. This clonotype was sampled from a human donor in good health. In DNA, the CDR3 is TGTGCCAGCAGCCCCGGGACAGAGGATTACAATGAGCAGTTCTTC. Translating gives CASSPGTEDYNEQFF.